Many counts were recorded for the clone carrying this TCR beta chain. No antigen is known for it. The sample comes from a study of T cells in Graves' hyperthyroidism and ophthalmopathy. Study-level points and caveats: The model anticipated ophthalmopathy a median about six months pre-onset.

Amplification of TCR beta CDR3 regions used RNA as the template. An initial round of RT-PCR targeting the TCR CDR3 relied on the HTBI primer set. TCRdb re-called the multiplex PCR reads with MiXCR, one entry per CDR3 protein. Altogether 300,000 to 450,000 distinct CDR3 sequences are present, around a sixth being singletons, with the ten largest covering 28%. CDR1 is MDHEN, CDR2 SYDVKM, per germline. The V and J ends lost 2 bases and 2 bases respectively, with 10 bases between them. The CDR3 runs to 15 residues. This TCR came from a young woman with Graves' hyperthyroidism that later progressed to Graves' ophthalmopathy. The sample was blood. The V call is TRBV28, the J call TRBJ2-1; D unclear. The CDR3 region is CASSLEAETYNEQFF. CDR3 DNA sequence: TGTGCCAGCAGTTTAGAGGCGGAAACCTACAATGAGCAGTTCTTC.